Each of the 25 T cell receptor beta chains below was sequenced from the same sample in a study of PD-1 and CTLA-4 blockade in melanoma. TCRdb's table, derived via immunoSEQ multiplex PCR, lists solely in-frame clones and lacks some. The repertoire includes 28,000 or so clones, more than 85% of them detected once, and over 8.5% sits in the top ten. Sequencing used CD8+ T cells from peripheral blood, obtained from a patient given anti-PD-1 treatment. These receptor sequences come from a human donor with melanoma.

Only a few counts were recorded for this clone. The chain combines TRBV6-2 or TRBV6-3 with TRBJ2-5, with unresolved D. Trimming left V 6 bases short and J 1 base short, with 12 bases between. Germline lookup yields CDR1 MNHEY and CDR2 SVGEGT. The CDR3 runs to 14 residues. Here the CDR3 DNA reads TGTGCCAGCAGCCACAACGAGGCCCAAGAGACCCAGTACTTC. Translated, it gives CASSHNEAQETQYF.

This chain joins TRBV5-1 and TRBJ2-7, with D perhaps matching TRBD1 (6 bases). Per germline, CDR1 SGHRS and CDR2 YFSETQ. V was shortened by 2 bases and J by 3 bases, with 15 bases between the two germline ends. The CDR3 consists of 15 residues. CDR3 sequence reads: CASSFEDSGHYEQYF. In DNA, the CDR3 is TGCGCCAGCAGCTTTGAGGACAGCGGCCACTACGAGCAGTACTTC.

This clone came up once. The chain recombines TRBV28 with TRBJ1-4; D is perhaps TRBD1 (6 bases). The CDR3 is 14 amino acids. V gave up 3 bases and J gave up 7 bases, with 12 bases separating them. The germline gives CDR1 MDHEN, CDR2 SYDVKM. The CDR3 region is CASSFRQGSEKLFF. The CDR3 coding sequence is TGTGCCAGCAGTTTTAGGCAGGGGAGTGAAAAACTGTTTTTT.

This chain connects TRBV13 to TRBJ2-7; D might be TRBD2 (5 bases). The CDR3 runs 13 residues. CDR1 and CDR2 from the germline V gene are PRHDT and FYEKMQ (reference sequence). V was shortened by 5 bases and J by 7 bases, with 15 bases between the two germline ends. The CDR3 loop reads CASSRSASLEQYF. The CDR3 bases are TGTGCCAGCAGCCGTAGCGCGAGTTTAGAGCAGTACTTC. The whole variable domain, filled in from reference TRBV13 and TRBJ2-7, reads AAGVIQSPRHLIKEKRETATLKCYPIPRHDTVYWYQQGPGQDPQFLISFYEKMQSDKGSIPDRFSAQQFSDYHSELNMSSLELGDSALYFCASSRSASLEQYFGPGTRLTVT.

The V gene is TRBV6-5, the J gene TRBJ1-1, with D uncertain. This CDR3 contains 13 residues. The V end lost 5 bases, the J end lost 1 base, and 8 bases lay between the germline ends. Germline-derived CDR1 and CDR2 are MNHEY and SVGAGI. The CDR3 nucleotides are TGTGCCAGCAGTCTGGACGAGAACACTGAAGCTTTCTTT. Amino acid sequence: CASSLDENTEAFF.

CDR3 sequence (DNA): TGTGCCAGCAGTCCCTTTGGCGGGTCTAGCACAGATACGCAGTATTTT. It specifies CASSPFGGSSTDTQYF. The chain carries TRBV2 and TRBJ2-3; D is perhaps TRBD2 (5 bases). Deletions cut 5 bases from V and 0 bases from J, with 15 bases between. The CDR3 extends over 16 amino acids. Germline values: CDR1 SNHLY, CDR2 FYNNEI.

The chain employs TRBV10-2 and TRBJ2-5; perhaps TRBD1 as D (6 bases). Per germline, CDR1 WSHSY and CDR2 SAAADI. The length of the CDR3 is 14 residues. Trimming stripped 5 bases from V and 1 base from J, with 11 bases between. CDR3 protein: CASSQTGSQETQYF. DNA for the CDR3: TGCGCCAGCAGTCAAACAGGGTCCCAAGAGACCCAGTACTTC.

The genes are TRBV28 and TRBJ2-7, with D maybe TRBD1 (6 bases). The V gene's germline CDR1 is MDHEN and CDR2 SYDVKM. The CDR3 loop spans 14 amino acids. V was cut by 5 bases and J by 4 bases, with 15 bases left in between. The CDR3 reads CASSHLSGQYEQYF. The DNA for the CDR3 is TGTGCCAGCAGTCACTTATCCGGACAGTACGAGCAGTACTTC. Using reference TRBV28 and TRBJ2-7 for the parts outside the CDR3, the full variable domain is DVKVTQSSRYLVKRTGEKVFLECVQDMDHENMFWYRQDPGLGLRLIYFSYDVKMKEKGDIPEGYSVSREKKERFSLILESASTNQTSMYLCASSHLSGQYEQYFGPGTRLTVT.

This clone occurred once. J is TRBJ1-2 and V is TRBV10-3; D is uncertain. Trimming left V 2 bases short and J 6 bases short, with 10 bases between. Germline V gene lookup returns CDR1 ENHRY and CDR2 SYGVKD. The CDR3 totals 13 residues. The DNA of the CDR3 is TGTGCCATCAGTGAGGGGCGGGCGGATGGCTACACCTTC. Encoded protein: CAISEGRADGYTF.

The chain couples TRBV6-1 to TRBJ2-7, with D possibly matching TRBD1 (5 bases). Deletions cut 2 bases from V and 2 bases from J, with 10 bases between. Germline V lookup: CDR1 MNHNS, CDR2 SASEGT. The CDR3 has 14 amino acids. CDR3 residues: CASSETDRAYEQYF. The DNA for the CDR3 is TGTGCCAGCAGTGAAACCGACAGAGCCTACGAGCAGTACTTC.

The chain combines TRBV27 with TRBJ1-1, with 8 bases matching TRBD1. The V gene's germline CDR1 is MNHEY and CDR2 SMNVEV (reference sequence). CDR3 length: 15 amino acids. Trimming took 5 bases from V and 1 from J; bases not matched to a gene: 6. The CDR3 nucleotides read TGTGCCAGCAGTCGCACCGGGACAGGGAACACTGAAGCTTTCTTT. Translating gives CASSRTGTGNTEAFF.

The chain has TRBV7-2 and TRBJ1-6; no clear D gene. V lost 1 base and J lost 9, with 7 bases in between. Per germline, CDR1 SGHTA and CDR2 FQGNSA. The CDR3 consists of 13 residues. CDR3 region: CASSLVDISPLHF. The CDR3 nucleotides read TGTGCCAGCAGCTTAGTAGACATTTCACCCCTCCACTTT.

Regarding this clone: The identical CDR3 is also encoded by other nucleotide sequences in the sample. The chain joins TRBV27 to TRBJ2-7; D is unclear. CDR3 length: 13 residues. Trimming cost V 2 bases and J 2 bases, with 7 bases left between them. The germline gives CDR1 MNHEY, CDR2 SMNVEV (reference sequence). The CDR3 loop is CASSLAQTYEQYF. In nucleotides, the CDR3 is TGTGCCAGCAGTTTAGCACAGACCTACGAGCAGTACTTC.

The V gene is TRBV19, the J gene TRBJ1-6, with TRBD1 matching 8 bases. Germline CDR1 and CDR2: LNHDA and SQIVND (reference sequence). The trim removed 9 bases at V and 10 bases at J, leaving 17 bases unmatched. This CDR3 has 16 residues. CDR3 protein: CASGLKGQGQDSPLHF. CDR3 nucleotides: TGTGCCAGCGGGCTTAAAGGACAGGGACAGGACTCACCCCTCCACTTT.

Written as DNA, the CDR3 is TGTGCCAGCAGTTACGGGACAGAGGAGCCCCTCCACTTT. Its protein is CASSYGTEEPLHF. The V and J genes are TRBV6-5 and TRBJ1-6; 7 bases map to TRBD1. CDR1 is MNHEY and CDR2 is SVGAGI in the germline V gene. J lost 13 bases, V lost 2 bases, and 5 bases had no gene match. There are 13 residues in the CDR3.

CDR3 in DNA: TGTGCCAGCAGTTTTATGAGGGCTGGGGTAGCTTCCACAGATACGCAGTATTTT. This codes for CASSFMRAGVASTDTQYF. The chain links TRBV28 to TRBJ2-3; D is perhaps TRBD2 (5 bases). The germline V gene has CDR1 MDHEN and CDR2 SYDVKM. V shed 3 bases and J shed 2 bases, with 21 bases lying between them. The CDR3 length is 18 residues. The whole variable domain, filled in from reference TRBV28 and TRBJ2-3, reads DVKVTQSSRYLVKRTGEKVFLECVQDMDHENMFWYRQDPGLGLRLIYFSYDVKMKEKGDIPEGYSVSREKKERFSLILESASTNQTSMYLCASSFMRAGVASTDTQYFGPGTRLTVL.

Here the CDR3 reads CSVDGVPGPVDQETQYF. In DNA, the CDR3 is TGCAGCGTTGACGGGGTACCAGGACCCGTCGATCAAGAGACCCAGTACTTC. This rearrangement joins TRBV29-1 to TRBJ2-5; D might be TRBD2 (5 bases). Germline assignment: CDR1 SQVTM and CDR2 ANQGSEA. The V end was cut by 3 bases, the J end by 2 bases, with 22 bases between. The CDR3 length is 17 residues. Combining the CDR3 with reference TRBV29-1 and TRBJ2-5 gives the whole variable domain SAVISQKPSRDICQRGTSLTIQCQVDSQVTMMFWYRQQPGQSLTLIATANQGSEATYESGFVIDKFPISRPNLTFSTLTVSNMSPEDSSIYLCSVDGVPGPVDQETQYFGPGTRLLVL.

This chain joins TRBV2 and TRBJ2-3; D remains unclear. Between the trimmed V and J ends, which lost 10 bases and 1 base, there was a span of 9 bases. The CDR3 extends over 12 amino acids. Germline V gene data show CDR1 as SNHLY and CDR2 as FYNNEI. The CDR3 sequence is CAIPRGTDTQYF. The CDR3 coding sequence is TGTGCCATCCCACGGGGCACAGATACGCAGTATTTT.

This rearrangement joins TRBV28 to TRBJ1-1, with 7 bases fitting TRBD1. The CDR3 has 14 amino acids. The junction had 6 bases not matched to a gene; V was cut back by 8 bases and J by 0 bases. Per the germline V gene, CDR1 is MDHEN and CDR2 is SYDVKM. The CDR3 loop reads CASRLTGMNTEAFF. The CDR3 DNA sequence: TGTGCCAGCCGTCTGACAGGGATGAACACTGAAGCTTTCTTT. The full variable domain, rest sourced from reference TRBV28 and TRBJ1-1, is DVKVTQSSRYLVKRTGEKVFLECVQDMDHENMFWYRQDPGLGLRLIYFSYDVKMKEKGDIPEGYSVSREKKERFSLILESASTNQTSMYLCASRLTGMNTEAFFGQGTRLTVV.

The chain couples TRBV10-2 to TRBJ2-3; 7 bases fit TRBD2. Germline lookup yields CDR1 WSHSY and CDR2 SAAADI. V shed 4 bases and J 6 bases; nucleotides not matched to a gene: 7. There are 14 residues in the CDR3. The CDR3 nucleotides are TGCGCCAGCAGTGTTGGGACGGGGGGTGATACGCAGTATTTT. Translated: CASSVGTGGDTQYF.

This rearrangement joins TRBV11-2 to TRBJ1-2, with 8 bases aligning to TRBD1. Germline V gives CDR1 SGHAT, CDR2 FQNNGV. J gave up 7 bases and V 5 bases, and 6 bases lay outside the gene matches. The CDR3 sequence is 13 residues long. The CDR3: CASSPSTGGGYTF. The CDR3 region has the DNA TGTGCCAGCAGCCCATCAACAGGGGGTGGCTACACCTTC. The full variable domain, with the rest looked up from reference TRBV11-2 and TRBJ1-2, is EAGVAQSPRYKIIEKRQSVAFWCNPISGHATLYWYQQILGQGPKLLIQFQNNGVVDDSQLPKDRFSAERLKGVDSTLKIQPAKLEDSAVYLCASSPSTGGGYTFGSGTRLTVV.

The chain couples TRBV7-9 to TRBJ2-7; D is undetermined. The germline gives CDR1 SEHNR, CDR2 FQNEAQ (reference sequence). Trimming took 4 bases from V and 1 from J, leaving 5 bases between them. CDR3 length: 12 residues. CDR3 sequence: CASSSRSYEQYF. CDR3 DNA sequence: TGTGCCAGCAGCTCCCGGTCCTACGAGCAGTACTTC.

This rearrangement joins TRBV2 to TRBJ1-3; no reliable D call. Germline V lookup: CDR1 SNHLY, CDR2 FYNNEI. The CDR3 is made up of 15 amino acids. The V gene lost 3 bases and the J gene lost 0 bases, with 9 bases spanning the gap. The chain's CDR3 is CASSEDSSSGNTIYF. The DNA for the CDR3 is TGTGCCAGCAGTGAGGACTCCAGCTCTGGAAACACCATATATTTT.

The rearrangement joins TRBV2 to TRBJ2-2, with D tentatively TRBD2 (5 bases). V lost 3 bases and J 6 bases, leaving 8 bases between the germline ends. The CDR3 has 13 residues. CDR1 SNHLY and CDR2 FYNNEI come from the germline V gene. CDR3 sequence reads: CASSDGIAGELFF. Written as DNA, the CDR3 is TGTGCCAGCAGTGACGGGATCGCCGGGGAGCTGTTTTTT. The whole variable domain, filled in from reference TRBV2 and TRBJ2-2, reads EPEVTQTPSHQVTQMGQEVILRCVPISNHLYFYWYRQILGQKVEFLVSFYNNEISEKSEIFDDQFSVERPDGSNFTLKIRSTKLEDSAMYFCASSDGIAGELFFGEGSRLTVL.

CDR3 DNA: TGTGCCAGCAGCCCTCTAGCGGGAGTTTTCTACGAGCAGTACTTC. Its translation is CASSPLAGVFYEQYF. J is TRBJ2-7 and V is TRBV7-9; TRBD2 aligns across 10 bases. V trimming: 5 bases; J trimming: 3 bases; junction bases outside the gene matches: 7. The CDR3 runs to 15 residues. Germline-derived CDR1 and CDR2 are SEHNR and FQNEAQ (reference sequence).